The 4 T cell receptor beta chains below were found in one sample sequenced in a study of tumor-infiltrating lymphocytes in primary liver carcinoma. Blood RNA was derived from unsorted whole blood, and germline DNA was extracted too. A constant-region primer primed TCR beta cDNA synthesis from 450 to 550 ng of total RNA. Libraries covering TCR beta were generated through three nested multiplex PCR rounds (using a slightly modified ARM-PCR). Two initial PCR rounds of around 10 cycles each paired TRBV1-TRBV30 forward primers with a C-beta reverse primer. Via MiXCR, TCRdb re-called the multiplex PCR reads, giving one row per CDR3 protein. The profile covers 300,000 to 350,000 distinct CDR3 sequences, with roughly three fifths appearing a single time and around 15% taken by the ten largest. Sequencing was performed on peripheral blood. The source is a woman in her 30s with primary liver carcinoma and hepatitis B virus infection.

This chain connects TRBV6-1 to TRBJ2-5, with 7 nucleotides matching TRBD1. CDR1 is MNHNS, CDR2 SASEGT, per germline. V lost 4 bases and J lost 7; bases outside the gene matches: 6. The CDR3 loop spans 13 amino acids. DNA for the CDR3: TGTGCCAGCAGTGGGGACAGCTCAAGGACCCAGTACTTC. It encodes CASSGDSSRTQYF.

In this sample, this clonotype turned up many times. V is TRBV4-1 and J is TRBJ1-6; D unclear. This CDR3 has 15 amino acids. Germline-derived CDR1 and CDR2 are MGHRA and YSYEKL. V was cut by 1 base and J by 7 bases, with 11 bases left in between. This CDR3 reads CASSQVGGANSPLHF. As DNA, the CDR3 is TGCGCCAGCAGCCAAGTGGGCGGCGCGAATTCACCCCTCCACTTT.

The rearrangement joins TRBV30 to TRBJ2-5, with 9 nucleotides matching TRBD1. Germline CDR1 GTSNPN, CDR2 SVGIG (reference sequence). The J segment lost 7 bases and the V segment lost 3 bases, leaving 6 bases of the junction unmatched. This CDR3 is 13 amino acids long. CDR3 coding DNA: TGTGCCTGGAGCGGACAGGGGCAGGGGACCCAGTACTTC. It yields the protein CAWSGQGQGTQYF. The variable domain in full, with the rest retrieved from reference TRBV30 and TRBJ2-5, is SQTIHQWPATLVQPVGSPLSLECTVEGTSNPNLYWYRQAAGRGLQLLFYSVGIGQISSEVPQNLSASRPQDRQFILSSKKLLLSDSGFYLCAWSGQGQGTQYFGPGTRLLVL.

A note on this clonotype: A clone one base away is much larger, so this may be a read error. J is TRBJ2-3 and V is TRBV29-1; D is tentatively TRBD1 or TRBD2 (5 bases each). CDR1 and CDR2 from the germline V gene are SQVTM and ANQGSEA. The CDR3 runs to 14 residues. Between the trimmed V and J ends, which lost 5 bases and 0 bases, there was a span of 12 bases. The CDR3 sequence: CSVKGDGSTDTQYF. The CDR3 DNA reads as TGCAGCGTTAAAGGGGACGGAAGCACAGATACGCAGTATTTT.